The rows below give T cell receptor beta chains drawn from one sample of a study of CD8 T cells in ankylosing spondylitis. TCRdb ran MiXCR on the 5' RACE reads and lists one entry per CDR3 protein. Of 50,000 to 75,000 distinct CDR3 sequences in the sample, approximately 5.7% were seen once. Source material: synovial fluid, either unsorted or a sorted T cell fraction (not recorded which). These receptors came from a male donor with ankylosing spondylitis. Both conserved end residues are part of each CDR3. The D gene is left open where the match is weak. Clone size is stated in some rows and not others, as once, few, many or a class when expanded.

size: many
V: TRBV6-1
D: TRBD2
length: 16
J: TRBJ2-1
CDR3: CASSPGTSGRDNEQFF
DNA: TGTGCCAGCAGCCCTGGGACTAGCGGGAGGGACAATGAGCAGTTCTTC

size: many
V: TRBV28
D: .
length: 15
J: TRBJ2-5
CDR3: CASSSRQAPLKTQYF
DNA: TGTGCCAGCAGTTCACGACAGGCCCCTTTAAAGACCCAGTACTTC

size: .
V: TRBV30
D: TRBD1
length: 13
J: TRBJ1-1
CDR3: CAWDRGQNTEAFF
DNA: TGTGCCTGGGACAGGGGGCAGAACACTGAAGCTTTCTTT

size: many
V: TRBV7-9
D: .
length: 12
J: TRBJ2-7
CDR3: CASSSRTREQYF
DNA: TGTGCCAGCAGCTCCCGGACGCGAGAGCAGTACTTC

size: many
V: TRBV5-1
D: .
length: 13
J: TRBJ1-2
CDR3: CASTERDNYGYTF
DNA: TGCGCCAGCACCGAGAGGGATAACTATGGCTACACCTTC

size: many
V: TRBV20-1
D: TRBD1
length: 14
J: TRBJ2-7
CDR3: CSAAGQGERYEQYF
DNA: TGCAGTGCAGCCGGACAGGGGGAGAGATACGAGCAGTACTTC

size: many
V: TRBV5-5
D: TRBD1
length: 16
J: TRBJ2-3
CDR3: CASSLGQIASTDTQYF
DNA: TGTGCCAGCAGCCTGGGACAGATAGCTAGCACAGATACGCAGTATTTT

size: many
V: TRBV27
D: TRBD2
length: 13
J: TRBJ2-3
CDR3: CASRAGTTDTQYF
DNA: TGTGCCAGCCGAGCGGGAACCACAGATACGCAGTATTTT

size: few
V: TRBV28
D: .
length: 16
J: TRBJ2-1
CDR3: CASSFSSGDWGNEQFF
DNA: TGTGCCAGCAGTTTTTCATCAGGGGATTGGGGGAATGAGCAGTTCTTC

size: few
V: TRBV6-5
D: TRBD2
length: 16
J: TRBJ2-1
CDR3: CASSTRTSGTYNEQFF
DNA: TGTGCCAGCAGTACTCGGACTAGCGGGACATACAATGAGCAGTTCTTC

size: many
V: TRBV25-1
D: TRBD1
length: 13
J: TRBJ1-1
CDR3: CASSDRGRTEAFF
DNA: TGTGCCAGCAGTGACAGGGGGAGGACTGAAGCTTTCTTT